What follows are 26 T cell receptor beta chains derived from one specimen sequenced in a study of glioma-infiltrating T cells. The iRepertoire nested amplicon-rescue multiplex PCR amplified TCR alpha and beta CDR3s from RNA. TCRdb itself ran the multiplex PCR reads through MiXCR, one entry per CDR3 protein. Of some 130,000 distinct CDR3 sequences in the sample, roughly a quarter were seen once. Material for sequencing was glioma tissue, nonneoplastic brain tissue, or PBMCs (not recorded which). The source of these receptors is a human donor with low-grade glioma or glioblastoma, undergoing nonglioma brain surgery, or in good health (not recorded which).

In this sample, this clonotype turned up many times. The chain couples TRBV7-2 to TRBJ1-1; 7 nucleotides line up with TRBD1. There are 13 residues in the CDR3. After removal of 1 base from V and 10 bases from J, the junction contained 6 bases not matched to a gene. The germline CDR1 and CDR2 sequences are SGHTA and FQGNSA. The chain's CDR3 is CASSLGTGDAAFF. The CDR3 DNA is TGTGCCAGCAGCTTAGGAACAGGGGACGCAGCTTTCTTT. Supplemented by reference TRBV7-2 and TRBJ1-1, the full variable domain reads GAGVSQSPSNKVTEKGKDVELRCDPISGHTALYWYRQSLGQGLEFLIYFQGNSAPDKSGLPSDRFSAERTGGSVSTLTIQRTQQEDSAVYLCASSLGTGDAAFFGQGTRLTVV.

On this clonotype itself: At one end the junction does not follow the germline gene, possibly because of a read error. The genes are TRBV19 and TRBJ1-6; unclear D gene. This CDR3 has 17 amino acids. Germline values: CDR1 LNHDA, CDR2 SQIVND (reference sequence). CDR3 in DNA: TGTGCCAGTAGTATGATGGAAACCGGCTCCGATAATTCACCCCTCCACTTT. It is translated as CASSMMETGSDNSPLHF.

This clonotype was counted only a few times. V and J are TRBV20-1 and TRBJ1-2; D is undetermined. This CDR3 contains 10 residues. CDR1 DFQATT and CDR2 SNEGSKA come from the germline V gene (reference sequence). The ends were cut back, 1 base at V and 8 bases at J, with 5 bases in the middle. The CDR3 sequence: CSARVRGYTF. Here the CDR3 DNA reads TGCAGTGCTAGAGTTCGGGGCTACACCTTC.

The chain recombines TRBV6-6 with TRBJ1-1, with D uncertain. Germline values: CDR1 MNHNY, CDR2 SVGAGI (reference sequence). The CDR3 has 13 amino acids. V lost 6 bases, J lost 11 bases, and 19 bases lay in between. CDR3 loop: CASSLVSTRGAFF. The DNA for the CDR3 is TGTGCCAGCAGCTTAGTTTCCACCCGTGGGGCTTTCTTT.

The V gene is TRBV11-2, the J gene TRBJ1-1; D uncertain. The CDR3 is made up of 11 amino acids. Trimming removed 3 bases from V and 2 bases from J, with 1 base in between. The germline V gene encodes CDR1 SGHAT and CDR2 FQNNGV. The CDR3 here is CASSFNTEAFF. CDR3 in DNA: TGTGCCAGCAGCTTCAACACTGAAGCTTTCTTT.

Only a few counts were recorded for this clonotype. The junction departs from germline at one end; a sequencing error may be responsible. V usage is TRBV7-3 and J usage is TRBJ2-3; D is uncertain. Germline CDR1 reads SGHTA; CDR2 reads FQGTGA. This CDR3 contains 15 residues. The CDR3 reads CATSLSFSQTDTQYF. In DNA form, the CDR3 reads TGTGCCACCAGCTTAAGCTTCTCGCAAACAGATACGCAGTATTTT. The full variable domain, with the rest looked up from reference TRBV7-3 and TRBJ2-3, is GAGVSQTPSNKVTEKGKYVELRCDPISGHTALYWYRQSLGQGPEFLIYFQGTGAADDSGLPNDRFFAVRPEGSVSTLKIQRTERGDSAVYLCATSLSFSQTDTQYFGPGTRLTVL.

Ten or more counts support this clonotype. CDR3 loop: CASNQGGSEAFF. The CDR3 nucleotides read TGTGCCAGTAATCAGGGGGGCTCTGAAGCTTTCTTT. This chain uses TRBV28 with TRBJ1-1; 7 bases line up with TRBD1. This CDR3 comprises 12 residues. Germline V CDR1 and CDR2: MDHEN, SYDVKM. Losses at the gene ends were 9 bases for V and 6 bases for J; bases not matched to a gene: 7.

The chain has TRBV3-1 and TRBJ1-5, with D perhaps matching TRBD1 (5 bases). Between the trimmed V and J ends, which lost 0 bases and 0 bases, there was a span of 18 bases. The CDR3 length is 19 residues. Per the germline V gene, CDR1 is LGHDT and CDR2 is YNNKEL (reference sequence). The CDR3 loop reads CASSQEPALTVYSNQPQHF. The DNA of the CDR3 is TGTGCCAGCAGCCAAGAACCGGCCCTGACAGTTTATAGCAATCAGCCCCAGCATTTT.

The table lists this clonotype with many counts. J is TRBJ1-2 and V is TRBV15; 7 bases are shared with TRBD1. Germline V gene data show CDR1 as LNHNV and CDR2 as YYDKDF (reference sequence). CDR3 length: 13 amino acids. After removal of 0 bases from V and 8 bases from J, the junction contained 3 bases not matched to a gene. The CDR3 nucleotides read TGTGCCACCAGCAGAGAAGGACAGGCAGGCTACACCTTC. The encoded protein is CATSREGQAGYTF.

This clonotype occurred many times. V gene TRBV27 combines with J gene TRBJ1-2; TRBD1 aligns across 8 bases. The CDR3 spans 13 residues. The V gene end was trimmed by 6 bases and the J gene end by 7 bases; junction bases not matched to a gene: 7. The V gene's germline CDR1 is MNHEY and CDR2 SMNVEV (reference sequence). The CDR3 DNA follows: TGTGCCAGCAGCCGGTCAGGGGGCGGTGGCTACACCTTC. Its protein is CASSRSGGGGYTF.

In this sample, this clonotype turned up many times. The V and J genes are TRBV20-1 and TRBJ2-1; TRBD2 aligns across 9 bases. V lost 7 bases and J lost 7; bases outside the gene matches: 5. The V gene's germline CDR1 is DFQATT and CDR2 SNEGSKA (reference sequence). The CDR3 extends over 12 amino acids. CDR3 bases: TGCAGTGGGGCGGGGGGGCCGAATGAGCAGTTCTTC. Its translation is CSGAGGPNEQFF.

V gene TRBV2 combines with J gene TRBJ2-5; 11 bases fit TRBD2. CDR1 is SNHLY, CDR2 FYNNEI, per germline. The CDR3 sequence is 16 residues long. With V trimmed by 5 bases and J by 7 bases, 12 bases remained unmatched. The CDR3 nucleotides read TGTGCCAGCAGTTGCTCTGGGACTAGCGGAGGTGTGACCCAGTACTTC. It specifies CASSCSGTSGGVTQYF.

The V and J genes are TRBV6-2 or TRBV6-3 and TRBJ2-5; the match to TRBD2 covers 8 bases. CDR1 and CDR2 (germline): MNHEY, SVGEGT. The CDR3 contains 14 residues. Germline trimming cut 0 bases from V and 7 bases from J; bases unmatched to any gene: 4. Written as DNA, the CDR3 is TGTGCCAGCAGTTACTCTAGCGGGGCAGGGACCCAGTACTTC. Translated: CASSYSSGAGTQYF.

As concerns this clonotype: This may arise from a read error, as a much more abundant clone is one base away. V usage is TRBV28 and J usage is TRBJ2-2; D gene unclear. The germline V gene encodes CDR1 MDHEN and CDR2 SYDVKM. The V end was cut by 2 bases, the J end by 4 bases, with 14 bases between. The CDR3 totals 16 residues. The CDR3 reads CASSLEPPSGTGELFF. CDR3 DNA sequence: TGTGCCAGCAGTTTAGAGCCACCATCGGGCACCGGGGAGCTGTTTTTT.

The genes are TRBV7-3 and TRBJ2-4, with 9 bases fitting TRBD2. Losses at the gene ends were 5 bases for V and 9 bases for J; bases not matched to a gene: 20. The length of the CDR3 is 18 residues. Germline loops: CDR1 SGHTA, CDR2 FQGTGA. The CDR3 protein is CASSATPGISGGLGIQYF. For the CDR3, the DNA is TGTGCCAGCAGCGCAACTCCCGGGATTAGCGGGGGTCTGGGCATTCAGTACTTC.

V usage is TRBV18 and J usage is TRBJ1-1, with unresolved D. The CDR3 spans 14 residues. Per the germline V gene, CDR1 is KGHSH and CDR2 is LQKENI. V lost 3 bases and J lost 1, with 9 bases in between. CDR3 sequence: CASSPDMGNTEAFF. In nucleotides, the CDR3 is TGTGCCAGCTCACCCGACATGGGGAACACTGAAGCTTTCTTT. Supplemented by reference TRBV18 and TRBJ1-1, the full variable domain reads NAGVMQNPRHLVRRRGQEARLRCSPMKGHSHVYWYRQLPEEGLKFMVYLQKENIIDESGMPKERFSAEFPKEGPSILRIQQVVRGDSAAYFCASSPDMGNTEAFFGQGTRLTVV.

This clonotype has a count of ten or more. The chain carries TRBV27 and TRBJ2-3, with D perhaps assigned TRBD1 or TRBD2 (6 bases each). CDR3 length: 14 amino acids. In germline, CDR1 is MNHEY, CDR2 SMNVEV (reference sequence). V was shortened by 7 bases and J by 4 bases, with 15 bases between the two germline ends. The CDR3 here is CASKEGGRPDTQYF. The CDR3 nucleotides are TGTGCCAGCAAGGAGGGGGGCCGACCAGATACGCAGTATTTT.

The V and J genes are TRBV6-6 and TRBJ1-3; D unclear. The V gene's germline CDR1 is MNHNY and CDR2 SVGAGI (reference sequence). The CDR3 has 16 residues. Between the trimmed V and J ends, which lost 0 bases and 3 bases, there was a span of 12 bases. The CDR3 DNA reads as TGTGCCAGCAGTTACTCGAGGTCACAAGGTGGAAACACCATATATTTT. This encodes CASSYSRSQGGNTIYF.

The gene calls are TRBV6-5 and TRBJ2-5, with 12 bases aligning to TRBD2. Germline assignment: CDR1 MNHEY and CDR2 SVGAGI. V lost 2 bases, J lost 6 bases, and 7 bases stayed unmatched. The CDR3 extends over 16 amino acids. The CDR3 nucleotides read TGTGCCAGCAGTTACCAAGGACTAGCGGGGTACAAGACCCAGTACTTC. Its translation is CASSYQGLAGYKTQYF.

Comment on this clonotype: One end of the junction does not line up with germline, which may come from a read error. The chain couples TRBV7-9 to TRBJ2-3; D unclear. CDR1 and CDR2 (germline): SEHNR, FQNEAQ (reference sequence). The CDR3 runs 11 residues. In nucleotides, the CDR3 is TGTGCCAGCAGCGAGGTAGATACGAAGTATTTT. Protein: CASSEVDTKYF.

This clonotype showed up just a few times. The rearrangement links TRBV2 to TRBJ1-5; D might be TRBD1 (5 bases). In germline, CDR1 is SNHLY, CDR2 FYNNEI. The V and J ends lost 4 bases and 3 bases respectively, with 10 bases between them. The CDR3 has 14 amino acids. The CDR3 DNA sequence: TGTGCCAGCAGTGGTGGCAGGGACAATCAGCCCCAGCATTTT. Its translation is CASSGGRDNQPQHF.

This clonotype was counted at least ten times. The V call is TRBV2, the J call TRBJ2-1; TRBD2 aligns across 10 bases. The V and J ends lost 10 bases and 2 bases, in that order; junction bases with no gene match: 11. Germline V gene data show CDR1 as SNHLY and CDR2 as FYNNEI. The CDR3 totals 16 residues. In DNA form, the CDR3 reads TGTGCCACCACGGAAGACGGACTAGCGGCCTACAATGAGCAGTTCTTC. Amino acid sequence: CATTEDGLAAYNEQFF.

The CDR3: CASSPLAVLEQYV. The CDR3 region has the DNA TGTGCCAGCAGCCCTCTAGCGGTTCTCGAGCAGTACGTC. The V and J genes are TRBV7-8 and TRBJ2-7; TRBD2 matches 7 bases. V was pared by 5 bases and J by 6 bases, with 7 bases of the junction left unmatched. CDR1 and CDR2 from the germline V gene are SGHVS and FQNEAQ. The CDR3 runs 13 residues.

Ten or more counts support this clonotype. The rearrangement links TRBV20-1 to TRBJ1-1; D is uncertain. Trimming left V 5 bases short and J 4 bases short, with 14 bases between. CDR1 and CDR2 from the germline V gene are DFQATT and SNEGSKA (reference sequence). The CDR3 has 13 residues. Here the CDR3 reads CSAGSPGSTEAFF. As DNA, the CDR3 is TGCAGTGCTGGTTCCCCGGGGAGCACTGAAGCTTTCTTT.

In this sample, this clonotype turned up many times. V is TRBV20-1 and J is TRBJ2-1, with 12 bases aligning to TRBD2. Looked up from germline, CDR1 is DFQATT and CDR2 is SNEGSKA (reference sequence). The V and J ends lost 3 bases and 9 bases, in that order; junction bases with no gene match: 9. The CDR3 has 15 amino acids. CDR3 sequence: CSARPTSGGWGEQFF. DNA of the CDR3: TGCAGTGCTAGGCCAACTAGCGGGGGGTGGGGTGAGCAGTTCTTC.

In its sample, this clonotype was seen many times. The chain employs TRBV15 and TRBJ2-3, with D possibly being TRBD1 or TRBD2 (5 bases each). The germline V and J ends were trimmed by 4 bases and 0 bases, with 20 bases remaining between them. This CDR3 is built from 18 residues. Germline assignment: CDR1 LNHNV and CDR2 YYDKDF (reference sequence). The CDR3 bases are TGTGCCACCAGCAAAGTGGGGGTTGAGGGACGCAGCACAGATACGCAGTATTTT. It translates to CATSKVGVEGRSTDTQYF.